The rows below give T cell receptor beta chains drawn from one sample of a study of cytomegalovirus exposure and HLA in healthy donors. TCRdb's table, derived via immunoSEQ multiplex PCR, lists solely in-frame clones and lacks some. This sample has 100,000 to 150,000 clones, with 80% found just once. What was sequenced was PBMCs. These receptors all stem from a man between 40 and 49 years old in good health and CMV-seronegative. Each CDR3 is given without its conserved first and last residue. Each record gives: V gene, clone size, CDR3 length, CDR3 protein. Size is omitted from some rows. Given values are once, few, many or a class for expanded clones.

TRBV9	NA	12	ASTTGTGTYEQY
TRBV2	NA	12	ASGASSYNSPLH
TRBV6-5	NA	11	ASRTANTGELF
TRBV5-4	NA	13	ASSSGQGNTGELF
TRBV5-4	once	14	ASSSGTGANTGELF
TRBV28	NA	11	ASSSAQGSEQY
TRBV30	NA	12	AWSVGGGENEQF
TRBV5-1	NA	11	ASSAPGGETQY
TRBV2	few	12	ASSSGQGNSPLH
TRBV6-5	NA	13	ASSKQGVRGTEAF
TRBV7-2	once	12	ASTQTARRGSQY
TRBV9	NA	9	ASSSNYGYT
TRBV9	NA	17	ASSVAPGQGPGTNEKLF
TRBV7-2	NA	13	ASSLGQGANYGYT
TRBV2	NA	13	ASSAGAGTNYGYT
TRBV29-1	NA	10	SVVSGANVLT
TRBV7-6	few	11	ASSLGTANEQF
TRBV27	NA	11	ASKGQGYYEQY
TRBV28	NA	13	ASTGKSKPKNIQY
TRBV2	NA	16	ASSRTFGTGGPDYEQY
TRBV28	NA	13	ASSVPPLTNEKLF
TRBV14	few	12	ASSLTGSNYGYT
TRBV19	NA	12	ASTAGTGNQPQH
TRBV5-1	NA	13	ASSPMTSGSYEQY
TRBV11-2	once	13	ASSPGTVGGETQY
TRBV28	NA	16	ASSLNPSGGSYTDTQY
TRBV15	NA	13	ATSREGRDGQPQH
TRBV28	NA	11	ASRGRGRTEAF
TRBV11-2	NA	13	ASSLGGPGANVLT
TRBV7-2	NA	14	ASSLRPSASYNEQF
TRBV6-5	NA	11	ASSSQGNQPQH
TRBV5-8	NA	14	ASGVRSTSGANVLT
TRBV30	NA	12	AWSMGGGRETQY
TRBV28	few	13	ASSFIGQGSYEQY
TRBV9	NA	13	ASSVVGSGSNEQF
TRBV5-8	NA	12	ASGRQGANEKLF
TRBV2	NA	10	ASSASGQRSF
TRBV6-5	NA	14	ASSYSNSPTNEKLF
TRBV5-1	NA	13	ASSTTGGQGYEQY
TRBV13	NA	14	ASSFTGTDPNQPQH
TRBV5-1	NA	12	ASSPLGSQETQY
TRBV20-1	NA	9	SASNPYGYT
TRBV7-2	once	12	ASSLPGGDYGYT
TRBV4-1	NA	14	ASSLWTSSNTGELF
TRBV6-1	NA	15	ASSGNFGTGVTDTQY
TRBV2	once	13	ASKDPGQQRGGYT
TRBV7-6	NA	14	ASSLAGGYSYNEQF
TRBV19	NA	12	ASSNSVSLYGYT
TRBV30	NA	11	AWSVIGADGYT
TRBV19	NA	14	ASSTPGQGRHYEQY
TRBV6-5	NA	12	ASSTQAGGEEQY
TRBV30	NA	14	AWSVGRSPAKNIQY
TRBV19	NA	12	ASSIAAGYNEQF
TRBV28	NA	11	ASRSTGFDEQF
TRBV4-1	NA	17	ASSQRAGGGLSSYNEQF
TRBV5-1	medium-sized	13	ASSLFGGGSEKLF
TRBV6-5	NA	12	ASSYSSSGNTIY
TRBV6-6	NA	14	ASRGVAGGSYNEQF
TRBV4-1	few	12	ASSQDPGNTEAF
TRBV27	once	14	ASSRRGGTGYEKLF